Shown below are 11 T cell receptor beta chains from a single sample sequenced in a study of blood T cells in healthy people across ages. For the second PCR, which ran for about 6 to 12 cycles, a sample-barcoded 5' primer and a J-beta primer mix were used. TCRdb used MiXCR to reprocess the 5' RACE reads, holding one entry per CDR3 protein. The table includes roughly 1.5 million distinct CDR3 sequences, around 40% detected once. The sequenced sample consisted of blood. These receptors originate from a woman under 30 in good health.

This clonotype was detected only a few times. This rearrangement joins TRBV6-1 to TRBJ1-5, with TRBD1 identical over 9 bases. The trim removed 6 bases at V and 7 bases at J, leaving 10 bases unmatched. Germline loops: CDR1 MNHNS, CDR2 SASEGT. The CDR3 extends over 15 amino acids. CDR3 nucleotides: TGTGCCAGCAGATGGACAGGGGACGACTTCCAGCCCCAGCATTTT. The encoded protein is CASRWTGDDFQPQHF.

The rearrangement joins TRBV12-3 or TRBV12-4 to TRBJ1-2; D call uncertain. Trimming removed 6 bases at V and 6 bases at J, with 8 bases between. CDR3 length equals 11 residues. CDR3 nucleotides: TGTGCCAGCAGCAACTCCCATGGCTACACCTTC. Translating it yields CASSNSHGYTF.

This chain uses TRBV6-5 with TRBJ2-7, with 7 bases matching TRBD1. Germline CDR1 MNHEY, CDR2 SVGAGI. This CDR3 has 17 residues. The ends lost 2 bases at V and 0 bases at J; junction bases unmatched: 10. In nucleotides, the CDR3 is TGTGCCAGCAGTTACCACAGATCCAGGGGGAGCTCCTACGAGCAGTACTTC. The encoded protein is CASSYHRSRGSSYEQYF.

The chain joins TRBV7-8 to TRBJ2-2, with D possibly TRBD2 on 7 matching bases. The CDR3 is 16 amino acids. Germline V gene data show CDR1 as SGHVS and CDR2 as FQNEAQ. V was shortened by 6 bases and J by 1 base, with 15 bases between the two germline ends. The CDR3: CASSRGGEWNTGELFF. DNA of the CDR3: TGTGCCAGCAGTCGAGGGGGGGAGTGGAACACCGGGGAGCTGTTTTTT.

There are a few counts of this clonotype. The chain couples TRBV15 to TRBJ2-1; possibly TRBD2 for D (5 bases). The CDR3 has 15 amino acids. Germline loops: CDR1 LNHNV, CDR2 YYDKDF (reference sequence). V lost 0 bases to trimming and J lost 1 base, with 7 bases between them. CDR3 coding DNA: TGTGCCACCAGCAGAGATCGGGGTTCCTACAATGAGCAGTTCTTC. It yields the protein CATSRDRGSYNEQFF.

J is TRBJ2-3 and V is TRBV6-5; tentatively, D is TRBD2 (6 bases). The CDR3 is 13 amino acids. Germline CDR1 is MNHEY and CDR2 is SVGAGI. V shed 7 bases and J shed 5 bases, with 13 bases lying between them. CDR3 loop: CASNLRGRDTQYF. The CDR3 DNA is TGTGCCAGCAATCTACGGGGGAGAGATACGCAGTATTTT.

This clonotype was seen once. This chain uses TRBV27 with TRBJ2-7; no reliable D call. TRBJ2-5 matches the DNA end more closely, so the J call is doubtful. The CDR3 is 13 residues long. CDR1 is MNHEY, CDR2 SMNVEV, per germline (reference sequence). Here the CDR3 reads CASSLKVGETQYF. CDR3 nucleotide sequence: TGTGCCAGCAGTTTAAAAGTGGGGGAGACCCAGTACTTC.

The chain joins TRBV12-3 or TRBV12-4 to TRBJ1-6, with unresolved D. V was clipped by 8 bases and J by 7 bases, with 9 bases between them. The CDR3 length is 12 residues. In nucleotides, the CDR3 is TGTGCCAGCCGTGAAGGGAATTCACCCCTCCACTTT. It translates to CASREGNSPLHF.

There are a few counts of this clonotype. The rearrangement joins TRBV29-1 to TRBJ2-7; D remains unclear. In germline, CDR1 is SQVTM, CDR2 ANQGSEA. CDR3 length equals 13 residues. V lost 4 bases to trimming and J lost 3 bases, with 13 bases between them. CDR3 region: CSVANTNFYEQYF. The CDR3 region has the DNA TGCAGCGTTGCGAATACAAACTTCTACGAGCAGTACTTC.

Written as DNA, the CDR3 is TGTGCCAGCAGTTATGTGGGGGTCGAGCAGTACTTC. Protein sequence: CASSYVGVEQYF. The rearrangement uses TRBV6-2 or TRBV6-3 and TRBJ2-5; D could derive from TRBD1 or TRBD2 (5 bases each). The J call may be wrong; the DNA end is better matched by TRBJ2-7. Germline V gene data show CDR1 as MNHEY and CDR2 as SVGEGT. The CDR3 length is 12 residues.

In DNA form, the CDR3 reads TGTGCCAGCAGTTACGGGCGGACTAGCGGCTACGAGCAGTACTTC. Translating gives CASSYGRTSGYEQYF. The chain combines TRBV6-2 or TRBV6-3 with TRBJ2-7, with 10 bases identical to TRBD2. The germline CDR1 and CDR2 sequences are MNHEY and SVGEGT. The CDR3 consists of 15 residues. V gave up 2 bases and J gave up 3 bases; unmatched junction bases: 4.